This TCR beta chain was captured by sequencing in a study of blood T cell repertoires in COVID-19. As processed by the authors: How many nucleated cells were present was estimated from reference gene primer amplification. Produced via immunoSEQ multiplex PCR; TCRdb's table is partial and in-frame only. That table gives V, J and clone size, and the DNA gave D and trimming. The sample carries about 99,000 clones, roughly 83% recorded once. The V and J ends lost 2 bases and 0 bases respectively, with 8 bases between them. The CDR3 totals 14 residues. Germline assignment: CDR1 SGHRS and CDR2 YFSETQ. Source material: peripheral blood. The rearrangement links TRBV5-1 to TRBJ1-1; D gene ambiguous. This sequence was found in a woman of 80 years or more with active or convalescent COVID-19. For the CDR3, the DNA is TGCGCCAGCAGCTTCTCAGGTCTGAACACTGAAGCTTTCTTT. Translating gives CASSFSGLNTEAFF.